The entry below gives a single T cell receptor beta chain sequence along with its context. This clonotype was seen a handful of times. Its cognate antigen has yet to be identified. Per-base qualities were not stored, and no clone one base away is much larger. The treatment or condition label for this specimen denotes: live attenuated yellow fever vaccine strain. Two biological replicates of bulk PBMCs were collected at each blood-draw timepoint. A standard Ficoll-Paque protocol was used to isolate PBMCs from peripheral blood. TriZol was used to extract RNA from bulk PBMCs, from CD4 and CD8 fractions, and from dextramer-positive and dextramer-negative fractions. This entry belongs to a study of T cells after yellow fever vaccination (dated by TCRdb to between 2019 and 2020). Broadly, across the study: The SMART-Seq v4 Ultra Low Input RNA kit was used to prepare libraries from fractions with low cell numbers. Two healthy male donors, one aged 18 to 29 and one aged 30 to 40 years, made up the cohort. Blood was drawn at multiple timepoints before and after primary and secondary immunization, with bulk PBMC replicates and cell subsets isolated. To follow T-cell clones before and after primary and booster YFV17D yellow fever vaccination, bulk TCR alpha and beta repertoires were sequenced over time.

Sequencing instrument: Illumina NovaSeq 6000. TCR cDNA was synthesized by 5'RACE template switching, through which a universal primer site and unique molecular identifiers were introduced. Priming of cDNA synthesis was performed from both the TCR alpha and TCR beta constant segments. Library amplification involved two PCR steps, and the second step added sample barcodes and sequencing adapters. Sequencing of libraries was done on Illumina HiSeq 2500 (2x100 bp) or NovaSeq (2x150 bp). The authors' pipeline ran thus. Demultiplexing of reads and collapsing into UMI consensus sequences were performed with MIGEC, and V(D)J alignment was carried out with MiXCR. Using edgeR on replicate PBMC samples, clonotypes were called vaccine-responding if FDR was below 0.01 and the log2 fold change was above 5 up to day 15. Each bulk clonotype was labeled CD4 or CD8 based on which sequenced repertoire, CD4 or CD8, contained the clonotype at higher abundance. TCRdb itself trimmed the public reads at Q25 with fastp, ran MiXCR and retained productive beta chains. Rows matching on CDR3 protein sequence are summarized as one entry with the most common DNA and genes. These V and J calls rely on TCRdb rather than the paper's analysis. The sample table records around 310,000 distinct CDR3 sequences; less than 4.5% of these occur just once. The ten top clones hold roughly a quarter of the sample.

According to the germline V gene (reference sequence), CDR1 reads SGHKS and CDR2 reads YYEKEE. There are 18 amino acids in the CDR3, from cysteine to valine inclusive. CDR3 DNA is the only sequence kept; it has 54 bases, read in frame from the first base. The junction carries 19 bases between V and J, which are trimmed by 0 bases and 0 bases respectively. Broader findings and caveats from the paper: The study included only a couple of donors, which limits how far the findings can be generalized. Most clones expanded after primary vaccination (about 96% of CD4 and 70% to 90% of CD8) were re-detected after the booster, suggesting that broad memory maintenance occurred. Because abundant contaminating clonotypes from the bulk population could be contained in FACS-sorted repertoires, computational filtering was required. The secondary T-cell response was found to be weaker but faster than the primary response, with a peak reached on day 5 rather than on day 15. A small share of clonotypes was detected in both CD4 and CD8 compartments, with the overlap likely arising from convergent recombination.

Sequenced here: PBMCs, sampled on the day of the yellow fever booster vaccination. Recombination connected TRBV5-5 to TRBJ2-7; the D gene is perhaps TRBD2, from 5 matching bases. The clonotype comes from a man between 18 and 29 years old who received the YFV17D yellow fever vaccine. The CDR3 amino acid sequence is: CASSLVRFRGGPSYEQYV. DNA sequence: TGTGCCAGCAGCTTGGTACGGTTTCGAGGAGGTCCCTCCTACGAGCAGTACGTC.